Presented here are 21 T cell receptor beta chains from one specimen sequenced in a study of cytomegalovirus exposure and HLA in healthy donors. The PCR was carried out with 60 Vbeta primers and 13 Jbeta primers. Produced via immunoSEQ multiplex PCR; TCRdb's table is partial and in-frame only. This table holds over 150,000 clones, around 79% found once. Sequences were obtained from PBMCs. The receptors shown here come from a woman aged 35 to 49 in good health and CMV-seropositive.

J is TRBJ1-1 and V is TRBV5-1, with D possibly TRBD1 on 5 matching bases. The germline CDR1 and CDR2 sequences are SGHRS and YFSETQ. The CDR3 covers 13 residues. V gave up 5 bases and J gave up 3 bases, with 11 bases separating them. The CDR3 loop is CASRSGTYTEAFF. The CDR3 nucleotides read TGCGCCAGCAGGTCCGGGACTTACACTGAAGCTTTCTTT.

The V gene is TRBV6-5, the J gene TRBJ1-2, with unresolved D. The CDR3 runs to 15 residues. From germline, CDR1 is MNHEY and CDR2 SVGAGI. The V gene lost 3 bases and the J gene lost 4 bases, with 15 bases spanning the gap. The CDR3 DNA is TGTGCCAGCAGTTATTCTCTGTTATCGGGCTATGGCTACACCTTC. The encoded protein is CASSYSLLSGYGYTF.

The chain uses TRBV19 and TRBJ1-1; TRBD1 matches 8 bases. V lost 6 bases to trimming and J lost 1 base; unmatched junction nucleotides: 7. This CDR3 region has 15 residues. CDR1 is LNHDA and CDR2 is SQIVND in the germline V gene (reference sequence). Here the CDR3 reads CASSLTGVKNTEAFF. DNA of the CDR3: TGTGCCAGTAGCCTGACAGGGGTGAAGAACACTGAAGCTTTCTTT.

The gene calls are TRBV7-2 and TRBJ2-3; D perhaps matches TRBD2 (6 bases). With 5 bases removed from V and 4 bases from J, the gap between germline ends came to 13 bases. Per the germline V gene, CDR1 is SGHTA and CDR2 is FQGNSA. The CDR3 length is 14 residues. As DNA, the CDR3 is TGTGCCAGCAGCACGACTAGGATGTCAGATACGCAGTATTTT. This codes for CASSTTRMSDTQYF.

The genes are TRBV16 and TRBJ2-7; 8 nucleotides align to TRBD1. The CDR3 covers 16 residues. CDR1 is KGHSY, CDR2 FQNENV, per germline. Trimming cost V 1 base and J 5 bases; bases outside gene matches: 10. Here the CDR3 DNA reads TGTGCCAGCAGCCAATTAAATACAGGGGGGAGTCACGAGCAGTACTTC. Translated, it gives CASSQLNTGGSHEQYF.

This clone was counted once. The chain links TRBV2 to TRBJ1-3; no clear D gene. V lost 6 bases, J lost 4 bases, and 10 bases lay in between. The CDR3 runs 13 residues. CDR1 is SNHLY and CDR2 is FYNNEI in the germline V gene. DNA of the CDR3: TGTGCCAGCAGGAGGTACGGCGGAAACACCATATATTTT. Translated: CASRRYGGNTIYF.

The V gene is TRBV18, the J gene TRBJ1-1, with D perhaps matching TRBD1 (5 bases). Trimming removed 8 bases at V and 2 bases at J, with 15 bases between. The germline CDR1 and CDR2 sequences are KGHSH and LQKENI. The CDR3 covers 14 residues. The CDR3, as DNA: TGTGCCAGCGCCGCCGGGGGACCTAACACTGAAGCTTTCTTT. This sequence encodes CASAAGGPNTEAFF.

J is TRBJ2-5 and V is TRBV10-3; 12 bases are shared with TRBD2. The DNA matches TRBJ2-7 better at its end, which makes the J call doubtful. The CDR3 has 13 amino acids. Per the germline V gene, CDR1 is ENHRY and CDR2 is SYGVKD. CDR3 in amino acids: CAIRLAGGYEQYF. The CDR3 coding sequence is TGTGCCATCAGACTAGCGGGAGGCTACGAGCAGTACTTC.

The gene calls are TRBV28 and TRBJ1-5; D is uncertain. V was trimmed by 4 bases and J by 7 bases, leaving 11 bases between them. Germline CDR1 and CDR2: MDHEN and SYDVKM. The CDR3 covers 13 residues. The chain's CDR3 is CASSSGVGQPQHF. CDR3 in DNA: TGTGCCAGCAGTTCCGGGGTTGGACAGCCCCAGCATTTT. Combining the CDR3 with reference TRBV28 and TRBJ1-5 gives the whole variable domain DVKVTQSSRYLVKRTGEKVFLECVQDMDHENMFWYRQDPGLGLRLIYFSYDVKMKEKGDIPEGYSVSREKKERFSLILESASTNQTSMYLCASSSGVGQPQHFGDGTRLSIL.

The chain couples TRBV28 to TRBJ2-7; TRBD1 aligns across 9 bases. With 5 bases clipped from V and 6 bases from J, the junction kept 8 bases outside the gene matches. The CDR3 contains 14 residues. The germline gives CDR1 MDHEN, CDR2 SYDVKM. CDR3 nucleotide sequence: TGTGCCAGCAGTCCACCGACAGGGGGGGGCGAGCAGTACTTC. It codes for CASSPPTGGGEQYF.

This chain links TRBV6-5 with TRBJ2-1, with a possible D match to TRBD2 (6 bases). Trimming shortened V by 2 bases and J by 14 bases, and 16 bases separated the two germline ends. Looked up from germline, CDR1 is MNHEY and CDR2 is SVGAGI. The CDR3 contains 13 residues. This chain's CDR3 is CASSYGAGSEKFF. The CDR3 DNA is TGTGCCAGCAGTTACGGGGCGGGATCCGAGAAGTTCTTC.

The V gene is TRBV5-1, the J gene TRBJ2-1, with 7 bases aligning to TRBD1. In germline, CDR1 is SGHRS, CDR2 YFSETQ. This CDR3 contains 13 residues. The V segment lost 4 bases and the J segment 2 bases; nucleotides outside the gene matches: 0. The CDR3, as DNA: TGCGCCAGCAGCCAGGGGGCCTACAATGAGCAGTTCTTC. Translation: CASSQGAYNEQFF.

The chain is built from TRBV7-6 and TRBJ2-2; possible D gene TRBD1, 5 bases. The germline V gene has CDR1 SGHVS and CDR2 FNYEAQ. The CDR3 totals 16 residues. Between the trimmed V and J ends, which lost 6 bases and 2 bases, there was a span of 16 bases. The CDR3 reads CASSLQPQGNTGELFF. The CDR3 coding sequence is TGTGCCAGCAGTCTCCAACCGCAGGGCAACACCGGGGAGCTGTTTTTT. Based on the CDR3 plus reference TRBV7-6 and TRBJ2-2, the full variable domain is GAGVSQSPRYKVTKRGQDVALRCDPISGHVSLYWYRQALGQGPEFLTYFNYEAQQDKSGLPNDRFSAERPEGSISTLTIQRTEQRDSAMYRCASSLQPQGNTGELFFGEGSRLTVL.

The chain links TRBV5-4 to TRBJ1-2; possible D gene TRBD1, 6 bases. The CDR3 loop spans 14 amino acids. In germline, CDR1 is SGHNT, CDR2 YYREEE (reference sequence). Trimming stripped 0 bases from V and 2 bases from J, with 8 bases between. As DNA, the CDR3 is TGTGCCAGCAGCTTGGACAGGGAAAACTATGGCTACACCTTC. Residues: CASSLDRENYGYTF.

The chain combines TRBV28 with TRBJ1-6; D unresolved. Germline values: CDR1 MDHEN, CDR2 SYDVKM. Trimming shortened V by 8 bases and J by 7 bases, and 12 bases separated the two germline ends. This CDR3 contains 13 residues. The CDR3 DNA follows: TGTGCCAGCGGGCAGACCAAAAATTCACCCCTCCACTTT. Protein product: CASGQTKNSPLHF.

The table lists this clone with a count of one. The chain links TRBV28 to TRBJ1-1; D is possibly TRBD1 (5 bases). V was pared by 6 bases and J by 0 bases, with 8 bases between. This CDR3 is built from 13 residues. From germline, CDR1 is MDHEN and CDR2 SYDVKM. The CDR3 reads CASRTTVNTEAFF. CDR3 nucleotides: TGTGCCAGCAGAACGACAGTGAACACTGAAGCTTTCTTT.

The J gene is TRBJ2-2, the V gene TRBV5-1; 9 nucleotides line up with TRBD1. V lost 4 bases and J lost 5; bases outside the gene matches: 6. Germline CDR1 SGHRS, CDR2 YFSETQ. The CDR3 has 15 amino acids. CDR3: CASSPGTGLTGELFF. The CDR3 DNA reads TGCGCCAGCAGCCCGGGGACAGGGCTTACCGGGGAGCTGTTTTTT.

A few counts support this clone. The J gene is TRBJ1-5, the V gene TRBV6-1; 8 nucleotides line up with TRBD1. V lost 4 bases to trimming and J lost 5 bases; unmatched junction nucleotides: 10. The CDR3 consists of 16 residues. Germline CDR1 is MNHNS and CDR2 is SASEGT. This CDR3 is CASSVSAGGSDQPQHF. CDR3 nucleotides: TGTGCCAGCAGTGTCAGTGCAGGGGGCTCGGATCAGCCCCAGCATTTT.

CDR3 DNA sequence: TGCAGCGCCGATTTTGGACAGGCAAATGGCTACACCTTC. This encodes CSADFGQANGYTF. The chain joins TRBV29-1 to TRBJ1-2; 7 bases are shared with TRBD1. The CDR3 sequence is 13 residues long. V lost 7 bases to trimming and J lost 6 bases; unmatched junction nucleotides: 11. Germline V gene data show CDR1 as SQVTM and CDR2 as ANQGSEA.

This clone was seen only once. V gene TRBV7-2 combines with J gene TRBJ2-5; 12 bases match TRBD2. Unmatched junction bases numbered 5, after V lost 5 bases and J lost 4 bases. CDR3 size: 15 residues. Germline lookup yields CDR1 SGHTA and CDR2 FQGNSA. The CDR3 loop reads CASSQTSGSGETQYF. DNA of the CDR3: TGTGCCAGCAGCCAGACTAGCGGGAGCGGAGAGACCCAGTACTTC.

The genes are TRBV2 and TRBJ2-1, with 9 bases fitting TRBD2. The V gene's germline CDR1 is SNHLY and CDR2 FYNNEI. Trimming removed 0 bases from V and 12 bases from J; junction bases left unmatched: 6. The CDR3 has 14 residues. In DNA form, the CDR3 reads TGTGCCAGCAGTGAAGCGGTAGCGGGAGTCGGGCAGTTCTTC. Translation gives CASSEAVAGVGQFF.